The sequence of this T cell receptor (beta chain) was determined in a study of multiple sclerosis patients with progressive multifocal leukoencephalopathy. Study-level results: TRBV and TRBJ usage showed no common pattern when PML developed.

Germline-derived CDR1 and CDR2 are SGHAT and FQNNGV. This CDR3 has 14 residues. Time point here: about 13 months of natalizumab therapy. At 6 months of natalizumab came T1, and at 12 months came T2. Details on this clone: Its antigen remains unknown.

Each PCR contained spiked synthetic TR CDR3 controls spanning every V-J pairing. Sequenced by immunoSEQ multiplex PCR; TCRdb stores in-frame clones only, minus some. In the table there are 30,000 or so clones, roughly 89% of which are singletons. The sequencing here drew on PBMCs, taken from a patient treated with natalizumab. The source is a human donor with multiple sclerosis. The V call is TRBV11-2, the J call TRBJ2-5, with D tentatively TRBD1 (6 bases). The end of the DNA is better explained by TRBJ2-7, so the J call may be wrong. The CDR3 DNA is TGTGCCAGCAGCTTATTCGGGACACACTACGAGCAGTACTTC. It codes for CASSLFGTHYEQYF.